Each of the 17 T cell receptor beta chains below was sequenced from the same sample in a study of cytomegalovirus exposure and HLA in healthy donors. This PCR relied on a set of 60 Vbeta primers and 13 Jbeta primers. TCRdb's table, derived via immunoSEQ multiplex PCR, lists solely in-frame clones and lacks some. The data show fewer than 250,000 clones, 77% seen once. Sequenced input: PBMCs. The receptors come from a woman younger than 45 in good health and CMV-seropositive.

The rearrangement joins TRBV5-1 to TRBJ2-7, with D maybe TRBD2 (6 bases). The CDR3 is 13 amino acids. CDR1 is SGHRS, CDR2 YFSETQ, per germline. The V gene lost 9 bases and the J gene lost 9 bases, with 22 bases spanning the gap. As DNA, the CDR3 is TGCGCCACCGCGGAGGGCCCTGAATTGTGGCAGTACTTC. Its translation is CATAEGPELWQYF.

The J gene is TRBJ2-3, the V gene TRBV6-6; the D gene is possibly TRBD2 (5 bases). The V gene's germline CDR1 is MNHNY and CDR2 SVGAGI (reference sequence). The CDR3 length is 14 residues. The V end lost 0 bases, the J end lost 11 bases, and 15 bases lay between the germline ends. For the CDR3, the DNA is TGTGCCAGCAGTTACTCCGGACCGACGGGGATGCAGTATTTT. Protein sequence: CASSYSGPTGMQYF.

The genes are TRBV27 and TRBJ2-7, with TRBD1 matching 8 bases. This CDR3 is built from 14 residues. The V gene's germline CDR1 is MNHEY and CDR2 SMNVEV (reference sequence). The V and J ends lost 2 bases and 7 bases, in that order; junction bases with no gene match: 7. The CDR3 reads CASSLRQGSGEQYF. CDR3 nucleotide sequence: TGTGCCAGCAGTTTAAGACAGGGGAGTGGTGAGCAGTACTTC.

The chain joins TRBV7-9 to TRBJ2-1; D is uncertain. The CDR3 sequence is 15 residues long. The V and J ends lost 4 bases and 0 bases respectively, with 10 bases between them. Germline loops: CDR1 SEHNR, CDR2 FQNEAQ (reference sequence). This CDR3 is CASSSSHGSYNEQFF. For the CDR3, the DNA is TGTGCCAGCAGCTCCTCACATGGCTCCTACAATGAGCAGTTCTTC.

The CDR3 sequence is CASKAGQGNIEQYF. The CDR3 DNA sequence: TGTGCCAGCAAGGCGGGACAGGGGAATATTGAGCAGTACTTC. This sequence joins TRBV6-6 and TRBJ2-7; 10 nucleotides agree with TRBD1. This CDR3 has 14 residues. Germline CDR1 MNHNY, CDR2 SVGAGI (reference sequence). V shed 7 bases, J shed 7 bases, and the junction held 10 bases outside the gene matches.

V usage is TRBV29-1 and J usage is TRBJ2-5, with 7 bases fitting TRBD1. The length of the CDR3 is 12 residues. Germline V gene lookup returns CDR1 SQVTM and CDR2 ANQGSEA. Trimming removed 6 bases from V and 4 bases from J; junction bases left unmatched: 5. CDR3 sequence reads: CSVASGGETQYF. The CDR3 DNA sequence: TGCAGCGTCGCTTCAGGGGGAGAGACCCAGTACTTC.

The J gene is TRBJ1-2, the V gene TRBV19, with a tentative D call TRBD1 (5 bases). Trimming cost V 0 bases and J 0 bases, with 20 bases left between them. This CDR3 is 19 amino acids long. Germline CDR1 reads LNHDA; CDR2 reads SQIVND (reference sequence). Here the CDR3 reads CASSIDSRAGPGANYGYTF. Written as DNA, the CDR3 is TGTGCCAGTAGTATAGATTCCAGGGCAGGCCCCGGCGCTAACTATGGCTACACCTTC.

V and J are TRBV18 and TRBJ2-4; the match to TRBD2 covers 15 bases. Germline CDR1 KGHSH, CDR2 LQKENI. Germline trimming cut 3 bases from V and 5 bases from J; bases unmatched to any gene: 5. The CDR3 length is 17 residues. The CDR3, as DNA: TGTGCCAGCTCACCTCCGGGACTAGCGGGAGGTCAAAACATTCAGTACTTC. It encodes CASSPPGLAGGQNIQYF.

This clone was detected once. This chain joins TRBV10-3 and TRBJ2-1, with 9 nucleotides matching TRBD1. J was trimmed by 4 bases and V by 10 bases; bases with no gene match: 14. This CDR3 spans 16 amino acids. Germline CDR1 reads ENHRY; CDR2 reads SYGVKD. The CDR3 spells CATLRTGANSYNEQFF. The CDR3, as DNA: TGTGCCACCCTACGGACAGGGGCGAACTCATACAATGAGCAGTTCTTC.

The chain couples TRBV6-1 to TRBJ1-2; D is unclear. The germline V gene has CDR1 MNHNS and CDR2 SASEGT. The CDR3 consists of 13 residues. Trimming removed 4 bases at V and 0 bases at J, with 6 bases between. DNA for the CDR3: TGTGCCAGCAGTGGAATAGCTAACTATGGCTACACCTTC. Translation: CASSGIANYGYTF.

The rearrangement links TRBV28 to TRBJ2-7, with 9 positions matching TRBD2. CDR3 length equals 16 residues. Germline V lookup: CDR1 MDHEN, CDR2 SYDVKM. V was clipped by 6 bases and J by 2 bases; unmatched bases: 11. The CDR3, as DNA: TGTGCCAGCAGCCCTTGGGGTAGCGGGGGAACCTACGAGCAGTACTTC. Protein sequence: CASSPWGSGGTYEQYF.

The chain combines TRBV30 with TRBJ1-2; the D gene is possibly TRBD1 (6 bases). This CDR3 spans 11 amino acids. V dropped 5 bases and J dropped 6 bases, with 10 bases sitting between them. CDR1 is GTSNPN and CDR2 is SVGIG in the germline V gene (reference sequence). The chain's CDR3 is CAWLQGDGYTF. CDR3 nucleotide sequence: TGTGCCTGGCTACAGGGAGATGGCTACACCTTC.

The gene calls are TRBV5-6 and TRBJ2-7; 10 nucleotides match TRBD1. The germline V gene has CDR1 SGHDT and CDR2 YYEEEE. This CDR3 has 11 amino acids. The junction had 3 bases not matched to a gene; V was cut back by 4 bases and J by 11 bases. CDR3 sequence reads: CASSTGQGKYF. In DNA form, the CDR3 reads TGTGCCAGCAGCACGGGACAGGGGAAGTACTTC.

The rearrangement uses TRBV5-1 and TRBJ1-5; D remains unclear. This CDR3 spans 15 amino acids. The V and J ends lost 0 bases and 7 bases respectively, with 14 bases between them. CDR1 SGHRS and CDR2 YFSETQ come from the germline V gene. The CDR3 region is CASSLVGAEGQPQHF. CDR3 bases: TGCGCCAGCAGCTTGGTTGGAGCCGAGGGCCAGCCCCAGCATTTT.

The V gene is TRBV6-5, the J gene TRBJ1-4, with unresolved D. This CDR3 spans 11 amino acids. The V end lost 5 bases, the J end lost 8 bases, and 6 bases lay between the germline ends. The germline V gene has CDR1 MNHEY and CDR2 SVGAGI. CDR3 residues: CASSLGEKLFF. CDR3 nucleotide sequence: TGTGCCAGCAGTCTCGGGGAAAAACTGTTTTTT.

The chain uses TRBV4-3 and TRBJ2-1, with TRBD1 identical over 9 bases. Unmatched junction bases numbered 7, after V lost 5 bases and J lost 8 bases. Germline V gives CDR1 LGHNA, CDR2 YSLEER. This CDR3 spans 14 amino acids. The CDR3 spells CASSSRDRAHEQFF. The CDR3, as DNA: TGCGCCAGCAGCTCCCGGGACAGGGCCCATGAGCAGTTCTTC.

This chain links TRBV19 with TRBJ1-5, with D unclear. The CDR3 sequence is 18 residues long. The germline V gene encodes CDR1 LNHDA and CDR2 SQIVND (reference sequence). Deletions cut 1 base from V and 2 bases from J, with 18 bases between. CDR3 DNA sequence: TGTGCCAGTAGTATAGGCCGCAGGACGGGAGTCGGCAATCAGCCCCAGCATTTT. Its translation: CASSIGRRTGVGNQPQHF.